This T cell receptor (beta chain) was sequenced for a study of T cells in Graves' hyperthyroidism and ophthalmopathy. Study-level background: Once the initial diagnosis was made, peripheral blood was obtained before any treatment.

Findings of the study overall: Among clonotypes expanded in thyroid above 0.001, most were also found in blood.

Diagnosis of hyperthyroidism was new in patients aged 18 to 65, and its duration was under 2 months. V lost 6 bases to trimming and J lost 7 bases; unmatched junction nucleotides: 9. The germline CDR1 and CDR2 sequences are KGHSH and LQKENI. The CDR3 is 14 residues long. Amplified TCR beta CDR3 regions came from RNA transcripts. HTBI primers were the set used in a first-round RT-PCR of the TCR CDR3. TCRdb redid the calling of the multiplex PCR reads with MiXCR, one entry per CDR3 protein. Of some 300,000 distinct CDR3 sequences in the sample, approximately 13% are singletons; the top ten hold 7.9%. As concerns this clonotype: Its antigen is unknown.

The specimen sequenced was blood. The V and J genes are TRBV18 and TRBJ2-1, with TRBD1 matching 7 bases. This sequence originates from a woman in her 40s with Graves' hyperthyroidism. The chain's CDR3 is CASSSRGLGNEQFF. DNA of the CDR3: TGTGCCAGCTCGTCGAGGGGGCTAGGGAATGAGCAGTTCTTC.